The rows below give T cell receptor beta chains drawn from one sample of a study of T-cell reconstitution after alpha-beta-depleted transplantation in children. TCRdb re-called the PCR reads with MiXCR, one entry per CDR3 protein. Of 700,000 to 950,000 distinct CDR3 sequences detected, 16% appear once; the ten largest clones hold roughly 4.8%. The sequenced sample was PBMCs, mostly from graft donor cells, obtained 360 days after TCRalphabeta/CD19-depleted stem cell transplant. These receptors were taken from a male patient younger than 18 who had a stem cell transplant for acute lymphoblastic leukemia, so the T cells may come from the graft donor. Each CDR3 is given with its conserved first and last residue. A D gene is named only where the DNA matches it firmly. Only part of the rows carry a size: once, few, many, or a class if the clone is expanded.

15	TRBV7-3	TRBD2	-	TRBJ2-2	CASSTLAGDTGELFF	TGTGCCAGCAGCACACTAGCGGGAGACACCGGGGAGCTGTTTTTT
15	TRBV3-1	-	few	TRBJ1-1	CASSQDHNRNTEAFF	TGTGCCAGCAGCCAAGATCACAACAGGAACACTGAAGCTTTCTTT
15	TRBV12-3/TRBV12-4	-	many	TRBJ1-1	CASSVAVPADLEAFF	TGTGCCAGCAGTGTGGCAGTCCCCGCGGACCTTGAAGCTTTCTTT
16	TRBV4-1	-	few	TRBJ2-6	CASSSLGPAGANVLTF	TGCGCCAGCAGCTCACTCGGACCAGCTGGGGCCAACGTCCTGACTTTC
14	TRBV12-3/TRBV12-4	TRBD2	-	TRBJ2-5	CASSLAGGAETQYF	TGTGCCAGCAGTCTAGCGGGAGGGGCAGAGACCCAGTACTTC
14	TRBV7-8	-	few	TRBJ2-4	CASSPSETKNIQYF	TGTGCCAGCAGTCCCAGCGAAACCAAAAACATTCAGTACTTC
14	TRBV27	-	-	TRBJ2-7	CASSLKGGPGEQYF	TGTGCCAGCAGTTTAAAGGGAGGCCCGGGTGAGCAGTACTTC
14	TRBV7-9	-	many	TRBJ2-7	CASSLTPSSYEQYF	TGTGCCAGCAGCTTAACGCCGAGCTCCTACGAGCAGTACTTC
13	TRBV12-5	-	few	TRBJ1-1	CASGLWGWTEAFF	TGTGCTAGTGGTTTGTGGGGGTGGACTGAAGCTTTCTTT
17	TRBV5-1	TRBD1	few	TRBJ2-1	CASSLALGTGGYNEQFF	TGCGCCAGCAGCTTGGCCTTAGGGACAGGGGGATACAATGAGCAGTTCTTC
19	TRBV6-1	TRBD2	-	TRBJ2-3	CASGRTSGRDQRGTDTQYF	TGTGCCAGCGGTCGAACTAGCGGGCGGGACCAGCGTGGCACAGATACGCAGTATTTT
12	TRBV7-8	-	-	TRBJ2-1	CASSPDADEQFF	TGTGCCAGCAGCCCCGATGCGGATGAGCAGTTCTTC
17	TRBV29-1	TRBD2	-	TRBJ2-5	CSVWDLISGTTPETQYF	TGCAGCGTTTGGGACCTTATATCCGGGACTACTCCTGAGACCCAGTACTTC
16	TRBV11-2	-	-	TRBJ1-1	CASSSVYDGQNTEAFF	TGTGCCAGCAGCTCTGTATATGACGGACAGAACACTGAAGCTTTCTTT
15	TRBV6-4	TRBD2	-	TRBJ2-1	CASRRLAGGIDEQFF	TGTGCCAGCAGACGACTAGCGGGAGGTATTGATGAGCAGTTCTTC
14	TRBV28	TRBD2	many	TRBJ2-7	CASSLPSGSSEQYF	TGTGCCAGCAGTTTGCCTAGCGGGAGCTCCGAGCAGTACTTC
12	TRBV7-6	-	few	TRBJ2-2	CASSEEGGELFF	TGTGCCAGCAGCGAAGAAGGCGGGGAGCTGTTTTTT
14	TRBV5-6	-	few	TRBJ2-7	CASSLGMLSHEQYF	TGTGCCAGCAGCTTGGGTATGCTTTCCCACGAGCAGTACTTC
16	TRBV12-3/TRBV12-4	-	-	TRBJ1-1	CASSLAPAAWEAEAFF	TGTGCCAGCAGTTTAGCGCCGGCAGCCTGGGAAGCTGAAGCTTTCTTT
14	TRBV12-3/TRBV12-4	-	few	TRBJ2-3	CASTKDRSTDTQYF	TGTGCCAGCACCAAGGACAGAAGCACAGATACGCAGTATTTT
12	TRBV29-1	-	-	TRBJ2-7	CSVAVRSYEQYF	TGCAGCGTTGCCGTGAGGTCCTACGAGCAGTACTTC
14	TRBV7-8	TRBD2	few	TRBJ2-7	CASRRAGGDYEQYF	TGTGCCAGCAGGAGAGCGGGAGGGGATTACGAGCAGTACTTC
15	TRBV7-6	-	few	TRBJ2-1	CASSLGGNDYNEQFF	TGTGCCAGCAGCTTGGGCGGAAATGACTACAATGAGCAGTTCTTC
17	TRBV18	TRBD1	once	TRBJ1-1	CASSPPDRGFRNTEAFF	TGTGCCAGCTCACCCCCGGACAGGGGGTTCCGGAACACTGAAGCTTTCTTT
15	TRBV7-9	-	-	TRBJ2-7	CASSSDGTLSYEQYF	TGTGCCAGCAGCTCTGACGGAACATTATCCTACGAGCAGTACTTC
12	TRBV7-9	-	many	TRBJ1-5	CASSLGVQPQHF	TGTGCCAGCAGCTTGGGGGTGCAGCCCCAGCATTTT
11	TRBV25-1	-	few	TRBJ2-1	CASNSGIEQFF	TGTGCCAGCAACTCCGGGATCGAGCAGTTCTTC
14	TRBV27	-	many	TRBJ2-7	CASSFSGASYEQYF	TGTGCCAGCAGTTTCTCGGGTGCTTCCTACGAGCAGTACTTC
17	TRBV15	-	-	TRBJ1-1	CATSRDGTYDVNTEAFF	TGTGCCACCAGCAGAGATGGAACGTATGATGTGAACACTGAAGCTTTCTTT
14	TRBV29-1	-	many	TRBJ2-5	CSVAGWTAQETQYF	TGCAGCGTTGCGGGGTGGACAGCCCAAGAGACCCAGTACTTC
12	TRBV7-9	-	few	TRBJ1-2	CASSFRVDGYTF	TGTGCCAGCAGCTTTAGAGTCGATGGCTACACCTTC
15	TRBV4-2	-	few	TRBJ2-7	CASSPPPAGTYEQYF	TGTGCCAGCAGCCCCCCCCCGGCGGGTACCTACGAGCAGTACTTC